This TCR beta chain was retrieved from a study of human T cells and chemical hapten exposure. Looking at the study overall: Epicutaneous patch tests delivered 0.01% DPC to the upper back, with evaluation at 6 days. Predominantly women, the patients had alopecia areata, totalis or universalis.

Germline V gives CDR1 LGHDT, CDR2 YNNKEL (reference sequence). Between the trimmed V and J ends, which lost 3 bases and 4 bases, there was a span of 10 bases. The CDR3 has 14 residues. Time point defined: patch test 1, 2 weeks after DPC sensitization. As to treatment: therapeutic diphenylcyclopropenone sensitization with weekly scalp DPC. This clonotype was counted ten times or more. TCRdb processed the RACE reads anew with MiXCR; each CDR3 protein has one entry. The sample comprises approximately 340,000 distinct CDR3 sequences, about 7% of which are singletons, and roughly 7.9% rests with the top ten.

This TCR was recovered from a woman in her late teens or twenties with alopecia areata. Some clones in this sample may be carry-over from other donors' samples. The rearrangement uses TRBV3-1 and TRBJ1-5; maybe TRBD1 (6 bases). This material consisted of whole blood, taken in connection with sensitization to the hapten diphenylcyclopropenone (DPC). CDR3 sequence reads: CASSQRGGNQPQHF. The CDR3 DNA is TGTGCCAGCAGCCAGAGGGGGGGGAATCAGCCCCAGCATTTT.